Listed below are T cell receptor beta chains from one sample, sequenced in a study of blood T cell repertoires in COVID-19. Clones were read by immunoSEQ multiplex PCR, and TCRdb kept only the in-frame ones, dropping some. The sample lists 12,000 or so clones, 71% occurring once. What was sequenced was peripheral blood. The receptors were sampled from a man in his 60s with COVID-19, enrolled during active disease. CDR3s include the opening cysteine and the closing phenylalanine or tryptophan.

V gene,CDR3 protein
TRBV5-6,CASSLGFAGIQETQYF
TRBV15,CATSRGDGPPSTDTQYF
TRBV2,CASSEDGGSYGYTF
TRBV2,CASSGQDGEKQYF
TRBV7-9,CASSPSDRGRGTEAFF
TRBV13,CASSSPETGFGYTF
TRBV11-2,CASSLSGQGMAQFF
TRBV19,CASSMTSGRGVGELFF
TRBV5-6,CASSSVGRANVLTF
TRBV5-4,CASSLAGGSATNEKLFF
TRBV4-1,CASSQTSGKGVEQFF
TRBV4-1,CASSQDGRGGNQPQHF
TRBV7-2,CASSQGTGGATQYF